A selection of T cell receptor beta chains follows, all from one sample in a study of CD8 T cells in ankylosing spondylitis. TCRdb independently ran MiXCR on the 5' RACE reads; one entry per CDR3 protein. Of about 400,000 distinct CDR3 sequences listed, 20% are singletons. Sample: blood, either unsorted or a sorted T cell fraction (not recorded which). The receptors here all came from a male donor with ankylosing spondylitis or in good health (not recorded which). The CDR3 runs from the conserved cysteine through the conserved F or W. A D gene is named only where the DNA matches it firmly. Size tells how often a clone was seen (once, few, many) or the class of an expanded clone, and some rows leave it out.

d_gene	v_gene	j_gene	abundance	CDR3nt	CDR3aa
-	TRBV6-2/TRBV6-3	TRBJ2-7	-	TGTGCCAGCAGTTGGATTGAAGGCTACGAGCAGTACTTC	CASSWIEGYEQYF
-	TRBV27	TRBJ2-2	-	TGTGCCAGCAGTTTGGCCTACACCGGGGAGCTGTTTTTT	CASSLAYTGELFF
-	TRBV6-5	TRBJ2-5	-	TGTGCCAGCAGTTATTGGCCGGGGGACTCCCAAGAGACCCAGTACTTC	CASSYWPGDSQETQYF
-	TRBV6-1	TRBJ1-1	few	TGTGCCAGCATGGACAGCTTGAACACTGAAGCTTTCTTT	CASMDSLNTEAFF
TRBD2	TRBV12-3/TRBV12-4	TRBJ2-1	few	TGTGCCAGCAGTACCGGGGGGTCCTCAATCTGGGGCTTCTTC	CASSTGGSSIWGFF
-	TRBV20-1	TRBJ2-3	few	TGCAGTGCTAGAGGCGTCAGGGAATGGGATACGCAGTATTTT	CSARGVREWDTQYF
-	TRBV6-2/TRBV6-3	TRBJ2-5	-	TGTGCCAGCAGTTACTTTCCAGACTACCAAGAGACCCAGTACTTC	CASSYFPDYQETQYF
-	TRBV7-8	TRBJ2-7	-	TGTGCCAGCAGGTTTCGGGGGACCTACGAGCAGTACTTC	CASRFRGTYEQYF
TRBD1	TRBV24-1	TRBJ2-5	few	TGTGCCACCAGTGGGAGCCCGGACAGGGGGCTTAGGGAGACCCAGTACTTC	CATSGSPDRGLRETQYF
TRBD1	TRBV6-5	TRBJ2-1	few	TGTGCCAGCAGTTTTCGTCTCGGGACAGGGAGCGATGAGCAGTTCTTC	CASSFRLGTGSDEQFF
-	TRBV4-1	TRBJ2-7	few	TGCGCCAGCAGCCAAGAAAGCCAGGGGAGCGAGCAGTACTTC	CASSQESQGSEQYF
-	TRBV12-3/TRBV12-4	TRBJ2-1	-	TGTGCCAGCAGTTCCTTCAGGGAGCTCTACAATGAGCAGTTCTTC	CASSSFRELYNEQFF
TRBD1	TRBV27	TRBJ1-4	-	TGTGCCAGCAGTTTATCGATGGCAGGGGGAAAACTGTTTTTT	CASSLSMAGGKLFF
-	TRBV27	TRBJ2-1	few	TGTGCCAGCAGTTTAAAGGGGAGCTCCTACAATGAGCAGTTCTTC	CASSLKGSSYNEQFF
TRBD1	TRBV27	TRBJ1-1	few	TGTGCCAGCAGTTGGGACAGGGGTACTGAAGCTTTCTTT	CASSWDRGTEAFF
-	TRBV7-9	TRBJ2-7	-	TGTGCCAGCAGCGGCCAGGGGGGATACGAGCAGTACTTC	CASSGQGGYEQYF
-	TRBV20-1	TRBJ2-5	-	TGCAGTGCTAGGCCTTTTAGCGACGAGACCCAGTACTTC	CSARPFSDETQYF
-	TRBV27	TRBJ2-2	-	TGTGCCAGCAGTACCCTAGGGAACACCGGGGAGCTGTTTTTT	CASSTLGNTGELFF
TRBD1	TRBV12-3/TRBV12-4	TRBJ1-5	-	TGTGCCAGCAGGGGACAGGGGAACCAGCCCCAGCATTTT	CASRGQGNQPQHF
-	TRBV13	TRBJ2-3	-	TGTGCCAGCAGCTCCATAACCCACCTCACAGATACGCAGTATTTT	CASSSITHLTDTQYF
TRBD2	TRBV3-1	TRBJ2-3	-	TGTGCCACCTCCCAGGCCTTCCTAGCGGGGGGGAGCACAGATACGCAGTATTTT	CATSQAFLAGGSTDTQYF
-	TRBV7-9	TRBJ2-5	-	TGTGCCAGCAGCCCAATATTCGGGGCCAGGCCGGGGGAGACCCAGTACTTC	CASSPIFGARPGETQYF
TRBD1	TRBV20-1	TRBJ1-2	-	TGCAGTGCTTTGGGACAGGCGACTAACTATGGCTACACCTTC	CSALGQATNYGYTF
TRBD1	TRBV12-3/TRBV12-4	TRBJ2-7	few	TGTGCCAGCAGTACCGGACAGGGTACGCTTTCGGACGAGCAGTACTTC	CASSTGQGTLSDEQYF
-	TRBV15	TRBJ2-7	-	TGTGCCACCAGCAGAGTCGACAGTATCTACGAGCAGTACTTC	CATSRVDSIYEQYF
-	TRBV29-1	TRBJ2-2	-	TGCAGCGTTGTAGTGGCTGGATCGAACACCGGGGAGCTGTTTTTT	CSVVVAGSNTGELFF
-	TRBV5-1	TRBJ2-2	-	TGCGCCAGCAGCCCGAGTGAAGGATACAACACCGGGGAGCTGTTTTTT	CASSPSEGYNTGELFF
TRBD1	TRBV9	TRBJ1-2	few	TGTGCCAGCACCCCGACCTACAGGGGCTTGAATGGCTACACCTTC	CASTPTYRGLNGYTF
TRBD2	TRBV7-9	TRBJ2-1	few	TGTGCCAGCAGCTCGACTAGCGGGGGGGCATATGAGCAGTTCTTC	CASSSTSGGAYEQFF
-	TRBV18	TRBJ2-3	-	TGTGCCAGCTCACCAGGCGTTACTAGCACAGATACGCAGTATTTT	CASSPGVTSTDTQYF
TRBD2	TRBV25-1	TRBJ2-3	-	TGTGCCAGCAGTGAACCAGCGGGGGGCCCGGATACGCAGTATTTT	CASSEPAGGPDTQYF
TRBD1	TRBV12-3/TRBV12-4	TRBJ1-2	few	TGTGCCACCAACTCCGGGACAGAAAGCTACACCTTC	CATNSGTESYTF
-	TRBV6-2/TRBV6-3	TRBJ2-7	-	TGTGCCAGCAGCCTTCCCGGTGAGCGGGTGACTACCTACGAGCAGTACTTC	CASSLPGERVTTYEQYF
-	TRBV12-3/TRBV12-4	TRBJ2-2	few	TGTGCCAGCAGTTTATCGGGCCAACCTACAACCGGGGAGCTGTTTTTT	CASSLSGQPTTGELFF
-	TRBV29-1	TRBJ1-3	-	TGCAGCGCCAGAGGAGTCGGAAACACCATATATTTT	CSARGVGNTIYF
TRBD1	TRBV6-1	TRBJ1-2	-	TGTGCCAGCGGTACCGGGACAGGCGAAAATAACTATGGCTACACCTTC	CASGTGTGENNYGYTF
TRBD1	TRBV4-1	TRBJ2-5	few	TGCGCCAGCAGCCACCCAGGGACAGGGGCGACCCAGTACTTC	CASSHPGTGATQYF
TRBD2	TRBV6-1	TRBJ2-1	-	TGTGCCAGCAGCCGTAGCGGGGTAAGCTCCTACAATGAGCAGTTCTTC	CASSRSGVSSYNEQFF